The TCR beta chain under discussion was sequenced for a study of T cell changes during pregnancy in multiple sclerosis. V was trimmed by 5 bases and J by 2 bases, leaving 12 bases between them. Germline lookup yields CDR1 MNHEY and CDR2 SMNVEV (reference sequence). The CDR3 has 14 amino acids. The method was immunoSEQ multiplex PCR; TCRdb's version includes in-frame clones alone and lacks a portion of them. The repertoire holds about 94,000 clones, with approximately 94% as singletons. The rearrangement joins TRBV27 to TRBJ1-2; D may be TRBD1 (6 bases). The sample was peripheral blood, taken after pregnancy. The TCR comes from a female donor with multiple sclerosis, enrolled in a pregnancy study. CDR3 nucleotides: TGTGCCAGCAGTCATGCAGGGGAAAACTATGGCTACACCTTC. This encodes CASSHAGENYGYTF.